Below, 5 T cell receptor beta chains from the same sample are listed, as sequenced in a study of quantifying T cell responses using KT2 cells. Study information: TCR alpha and beta constant-region primers primed reverse transcription of RNA.

Each cDNA got a UMI-containing oligo ligated at its 3' end. An equimolar mix of RC1.1 and RC1.2 primed the beta chain across TRBC1 and TRBC2. TCRdb recomputed calls from the UMI-ligation and nested PCR reads with MiXCR, one row per CDR3 protein. The data contain 45,000 to 65,000 distinct CDR3 sequences, over 9% of them singletons. Sequencing was performed on PBMCs spiked with cells of the T cell clone KT2. The receptors were sampled from a human donor.

This clonotype has only a few counts. The V and J genes are TRBV19 and TRBJ1-5; D call uncertain. This CDR3 has 14 amino acids. Germline loops: CDR1 LNHDA, CDR2 SQIVND (reference sequence). V was clipped by 6 bases and J by 3 bases, with 12 bases between them. This CDR3 reads CASSPGLLNQPQHF. The CDR3 region has the DNA TGTGCCAGTAGCCCCGGGTTACTCAATCAGCCCCAGCATTTT.

The V call is TRBV6-5, the J call TRBJ1-4; D is unresolved. The germline V gene encodes CDR1 MNHEY and CDR2 SVGAGI. Trimming took off 10 bases at V and 0 bases at J, with 12 bases between the two ends. The CDR3 consists of 14 residues. The CDR3 coding sequence is TGTGCCACCCGACATGATGCAACTAATGAAAAACTGTTTTTT. Translating gives CATRHDATNEKLFF.

There are a few counts of this clonotype. V and J are TRBV25-1 and TRBJ1-2, with D unresolved. Germline V gene lookup returns CDR1 MGHDK and CDR2 SYGVNS. The CDR3 extends over 13 amino acids. V was cut by 0 bases and J by 6 bases, with 8 bases left in between. Written as DNA, the CDR3 is TGTGCCAGCAGTGAATACGGAGTACATGGCTACACCTTC. It is translated as CASSEYGVHGYTF.

This clonotype was detected a few times. The V call is TRBV11-2, the J call TRBJ2-3; 10 bases match TRBD2. Germline V gene lookup returns CDR1 SGHAT and CDR2 FQNNGV. J was trimmed by 5 bases and V by 6 bases; bases with no gene match: 8. This CDR3 region has 15 residues. The CDR3 sequence is CASRSLAGAGDTQYF. The CDR3 bases are TGTGCCAGCAGATCGCTAGCGGGAGCCGGAGATACGCAGTATTTT.

This clonotype showed up just a few times. This chain joins TRBV11-2 and TRBJ2-6, with 8 nucleotides matching TRBD1. This CDR3 spans 14 amino acids. J lost 4 bases, V lost 8 bases, and 4 bases had no gene match. CDR1 and CDR2 from the germline V gene are SGHAT and FQNNGV. CDR3 coding DNA: TGTGCCAGCGGACAGGGAGCCGGGGCCAACGTCCTGACTTTC. This codes for CASGQGAGANVLTF.